This TCR beta chain was retrieved from a study of T cell repertoires in cytomegalovirus infection. This clonotype appeared a few times. Its cognate antigen is unknown. CDR3 length: 16 residues. CDR1 MNHEY and CDR2 SMNVEV come from the germline V gene (reference sequence). Trimming left V 5 bases short and J 4 bases short, with 19 bases between. TCRdb re-derived calls from the reads in MiXCR, one entry per CDR3 protein. The table includes fewer than 200,000 distinct CDR3 sequences, less than 25% detected once. The TCR sequence derives from a human donor in good health (CMV status not recorded). Some clones in this sample may be carry-over from other donors' samples. The starting material was CD8+ T cells from cultured PBMCs, obtained from culture after CMV antigen stimulation. V gene TRBV27 combines with J gene TRBJ2-3; D is uncertain. The CDR3 DNA is TGTGCCAGCAGTGTGGGGATTAGGGTTCCCCCAGATACGCAGTATTTT. It is translated as CASSVGIRVPPDTQYF.